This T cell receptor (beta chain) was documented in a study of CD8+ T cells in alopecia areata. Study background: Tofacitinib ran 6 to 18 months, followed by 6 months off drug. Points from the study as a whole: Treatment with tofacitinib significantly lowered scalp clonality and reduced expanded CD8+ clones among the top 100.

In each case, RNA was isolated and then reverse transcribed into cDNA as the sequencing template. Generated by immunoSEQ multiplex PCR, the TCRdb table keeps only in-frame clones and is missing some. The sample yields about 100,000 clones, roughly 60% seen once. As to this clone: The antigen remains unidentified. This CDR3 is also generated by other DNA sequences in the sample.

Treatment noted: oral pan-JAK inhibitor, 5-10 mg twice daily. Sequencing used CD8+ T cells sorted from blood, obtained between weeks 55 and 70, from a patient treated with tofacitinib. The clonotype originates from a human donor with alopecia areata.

CDR3 loop: CASSPGGETQYF. CDR3 nucleotide sequence: TGTGCCAGCTCTCCTGGGGGGGAGACCCAGTACTTC. The rearrangement joins TRBV6-5 to TRBJ2-5, with D perhaps matching TRBD2 (6 bases). The germline CDR1 and CDR2 sequences are MNHEY and SVGAGI. V was pared by 8 bases and J by 5 bases, with 12 bases between. The CDR3 covers 12 residues.